Below, one T cell receptor beta chain is given with its context. Its cognate antigen is unknown. This record comes from a study of PD-1 blockade in classical Hodgkin lymphoma. Described time point: cycle 4 day 1 (C4D1), after five to seven weeks of nivolumab. There was relapse after autologous stem cell transplantation in every patient, and there was variation in brentuximab vedotin exposure. Each best response was a complete response, a partial response or progressive disease. Study-level findings and limits: TCR diversity at baseline was reported to be reduced in newly diagnosed patients relative to healthy donors. By cycle point C4D1, TCR diversity had risen significantly in CD4+ cells (but not CD8+ cells). It was among complete responders that baseline diversity resembled that of newly diagnosed patients.

Trimming cost V 4 bases and J 6 bases; bases outside gene matches: 9. This CDR3 has 14 amino acids. Germline-derived CDR1 and CDR2 are SGHDT and YYEEEE. TCRdb keeps only in-frame clones here, not all; method: immunoSEQ multiplex PCR. Counted here are 90,000 to 140,000 clones, roughly nine tenths occurring once; the ten biggest clones make up around 20%. J is TRBJ2-7 and V is TRBV5-6, with TRBD1 matching over 8 bases. The sample here was peripheral blood mononuclear cells (PBMCs), taken before the fourth cycle of nivolumab. This receptor was identified in a human donor with classical Hodgkin lymphoma. DNA of the CDR3: TGTGCCAGCAGCGGCGGACAGGGACGGGGCGAGCAGTACTTC. Protein product: CASSGGQGRGEQYF.